The clone carrying this TCR beta chain appeared many times. There are 13 residues in the CDR3. The V and J ends lost 5 bases and 3 bases respectively, with 10 bases between them. Germline CDR1 reads LNHNV; CDR2 reads YYDKDF (reference sequence). A unique molecular identifier was carried by every single TCR cDNA molecule. TCRdb called the 5' RACE reads again in MiXCR, with one record for every CDR3 protein. The sample records approximately 40,000 distinct CDR3 sequences, approximately 7.5% being singletons. This entry comes from a study of spatial heterogeneity in lung cancer. Whole-study context: Alpha-chain sequences were consistently detected in smaller numbers than beta-chain sequences. The library had UMIs, and each TCR and UMI pair averaged more than ten raw reads.

Time point indicated: sample taken at primary tumor resection. Whole RNA was taken from tumor, nontumor lung or frozen PBMC; it was then sequenced unsorted. The cohort: 70 to 75 early-stage, untreated non-small cell lung cancer patients. The receptor's source is a male donor with early-stage non-small cell lung cancer. The V gene is TRBV15, the J gene TRBJ1-1; D unclear. The specimen was PBMCs, collected at surgery. The CDR3 DNA follows: TGTGCCACCAGCGGGCAGGAGGACACTGAAGCTTTCTTT. This translates into CATSGQEDTEAFF.